This TCR beta chain stems from a study of shared clonotypes between healthy human individuals. Study results and caveats: Sharing across four donors was highest in naive CD4 (around 5%) and lowest in memory CD8 (around 0.4%).

Clones were read by immunoSEQ multiplex PCR, and TCRdb kept only the in-frame ones, dropping some. The sample lists around 79,000 clones, about 61% occurring once. This clone showed up many times. Its cognate antigen is unknown. Looked up from germline, CDR1 is LNHDA and CDR2 is SQIVND (reference sequence). The CDR3 is 16 amino acids. V dropped 0 bases and J dropped 0; count of bases not matched to a gene: 2. The sample was memory CD8+ T cells sorted from blood. Subset of the sample: CD45RO+ cells pooled with CCR7-negative TemRA cells. This chain connects TRBV19 to TRBJ2-3, with 8 bases that match TRBD1. The clonotype was recovered from a man aged 25-40 years in good health. Here the CDR3 DNA reads TGTGCCAGTAGTATAGATTGGGACAGGAGCACAGATACGCAGTATTTT. Protein product: CASSIDWDRSTDTQYF.